This T cell receptor (beta chain) was sequenced in a study of CD8 T cells in ankylosing spondylitis. TCRdb re-called the 5' RACE reads with MiXCR, one entry per CDR3 protein. The profile shows some 270,000 distinct CDR3 sequences, around 32% of them singletons. General study results and limits: There was a TCR beta motif, made of 7 to 9 highly homologous variants, that appeared characteristic of ankylosing spondylitis blood. Reported data indicate significant enrichment of disease-linked clones within matched ankylosing spondylitis synovial fluid.

This clonotype came up a few times. Its antigen is undetermined. This receptor was taken from a male donor with ankylosing spondylitis or in good health (not recorded which). The sample taken for sequencing was blood, either unsorted or a sorted T cell fraction (not recorded which).

This chain's CDR3 is CASSFQPLAKNIQYF. CDR3 coding DNA: TGTGCCAGCAGCTTCCAGCCCCTAGCCAAAAACATTCAGTACTTC. This chain joins TRBV5-5 and TRBJ2-4; D gene ambiguous. The CDR3 loop spans 15 amino acids. The V gene's germline CDR1 is SGHKS and CDR2 YYEKEE (reference sequence). The ends were cut back, 2 bases at V and 0 bases at J, with 9 bases in the middle.